Shown below are 19 T cell receptor beta chains from a single sample sequenced in a study of T cell clusters in autoimmune cytopenias. TRB amplification used approximately 250 ng of peripheral blood genomic DNA. Multiplex touch-down PCR amplified TRB using TRB-A and TRB-B pools in one tube. No DNA is given; TCRdb re-called the multiplex PCR reads and lists each CDR3 protein once. This repertoire includes 6,000 to 8,500 distinct CDR3 sequences. Separately, the same data were catalogued under a study of T cell repertoires in aging, cancer and after chemotherapy.

Specimen: peripheral blood. Every receptor here comes from a human donor in good health.

CDR3 region: CASTLAPGELFF. The chain links TRBV6-2 or TRBV6-3 to TRBJ2-2; there is no DNA to check the TCRdb D call of TRBD1. Germline values: CDR1 MNHEY, CDR2 SVGEGT. The CDR3 covers 12 residues.

This clonotype is medium-sized by frequency. The chain's CDR3 is CASSSQGAGDYEQYF. The chain is built from TRBV6-5 and TRBJ2-7; TCRdb picks TRBD2, but there is no DNA to check that call. Germline CDR1 and CDR2: MNHEY and SVGAGI. The CDR3 is made up of 15 amino acids.

This clonotype is classed as medium-sized by frequency. CDR3 residues: CASRGQGLDFLNSPLHF. This chain joins TRBV19 and TRBJ1-6; TCRdb picks TRBD1, but there is no DNA to check that call. Germline V CDR1 and CDR2: LNHDA, SQIVND (reference sequence). This CDR3 is built from 17 residues.

By frequency, this clonotype is medium-sized (0.01 to 0.1%). The chain employs TRBV19 and TRBJ2-7; TCRdb gives TRBD1 as the D gene, but with no DNA this cannot be confirmed. This CDR3 is built from 15 residues. In germline, CDR1 is LNHDA, CDR2 SQIVND (reference sequence). Here the CDR3 reads CASSTLPQGSYEQYF.

The CDR3 sequence is CASSIGPSSYNSPLHF. This chain uses TRBV6-6 with TRBJ1-6. Germline values: CDR1 MNHNY, CDR2 SVGAGI (reference sequence). The CDR3 length is 16 residues.

The V gene is TRBV5-1, the J gene TRBJ2-7. This CDR3 has 13 residues. The germline V gene encodes CDR1 SGHRS and CDR2 YFSETQ. The CDR3 spells CASSLVPIYEQYF.

The chain has TRBV18 and TRBJ2-7; TCRdb reports TRBD2, a call that lacks DNA to check it against. The CDR3 covers 16 residues. Germline CDR1 KGHSH, CDR2 LQKENI. CDR3 sequence: CASSTPAGLVLHEQYF.

The CDR3 region is CASSFRRQGAEGAGNTIYF. The V and J genes are TRBV5-5 and TRBJ1-3; lacking DNA, the TRBD1 call made by TCRdb goes unchecked. CDR1 and CDR2 (germline): SGHKS, YYEKEE (reference sequence). The CDR3 covers 19 residues.

CDR3 residues: CASSYGGGEGSYGYTF. The chain has TRBV6-1 and TRBJ1-2. This CDR3 region has 16 residues. Germline CDR1 reads MNHNS; CDR2 reads SASEGT.

This clonotype ranks as medium-sized (0.01 to 0.1%) in terms of frequency. This chain links TRBV30 with TRBJ2-2; the D call from TCRdb, TRBD2, cannot be confirmed without DNA. The CDR3 consists of 14 residues. The germline CDR1 and CDR2 sequences are GTSNPN and SVGIG (reference sequence). CDR3 region: CAWSVPGWTGELFF.

This clonotype is deemed medium-sized by its frequency. The chain links TRBV15 to TRBJ2-3. In germline, CDR1 is LNHNV, CDR2 YYDKDF (reference sequence). The CDR3 sequence is 12 residues long. The CDR3 spells CATSGFTDTQYF. Full variable domain (outside the CDR3, taken from reference TRBV15 and TRBJ2-3): DAMVIQNPRYQVTQFGKPVTLSCSQTLNHNVMYWYQQKSSQAPKLLFHYYDKDFNNEADTPDNFQSRRPNTSFCFLDIRSPGLGDTAMYLCATSGFTDTQYFGPGTRLTVL.

This clonotype is labeled medium-sized (0.01 to 0.1%) based on frequency. V usage is TRBV6-5 and J usage is TRBJ2-5; TCRdb's D call of TRBD2 is untestable without DNA. CDR1 and CDR2 from the germline V gene are MNHEY and SVGAGI. The CDR3 consists of 14 residues. CDR3: CASSAQGRGETQYF.

The J gene is TRBJ2-1, the V gene TRBV11-1; with no DNA, the TCRdb D assignment of TRBD2 cannot be verified. Germline V lookup: CDR1 SGHAT, CDR2 FQDESV (reference sequence). CDR3 size: 14 residues. The CDR3 loop reads CASSPRGGPNEQFF.

This clonotype ranks as medium-sized (0.01 to 0.1%) in terms of frequency. The CDR3 reads CASSRAQNPGRSSNQETQYF. The chain carries TRBV18 and TRBJ2-5; TCRdb proposes TRBD1, but this gene call is untestable without DNA. Germline CDR1 reads KGHSH; CDR2 reads LQKENI. The CDR3 contains 20 residues. The full variable domain, its missing parts supplied by reference TRBV18 and TRBJ2-5, is NAGVMQNPRHLVRRRGQEARLRCSPMKGHSHVYWYRQLPEEGLKFMVYLQKENIIDESGMPKERFSAEFPKEGPSILRIQQVVRGDSAAYFCASSRAQNPGRSSNQETQYFGPGTRLLVL.

This clonotype is deemed medium-sized by its frequency. V usage is TRBV30 and J usage is TRBJ2-2; TCRdb's D call, TRBD1, is unchecked because there is no DNA. This CDR3 is built from 13 residues. The germline gives CDR1 GTSNPN, CDR2 SVGIG (reference sequence). The CDR3: CAWSRTRAGELFF.

Its frequency marks this clonotype as medium-sized. The rearrangement links TRBV19 to TRBJ2-2; no DNA is available, so the TRBD1 call from TCRdb remains unchecked. This CDR3 has 17 amino acids. Germline V gene data show CDR1 as LNHDA and CDR2 as SQIVND (reference sequence). CDR3 residues: CASSALTGGAGTGELFF. Full variable domain (remainder filled in from reference TRBV19 and TRBJ2-2): DGGITQSPKYLFRKEGQNVTLSCEQNLNHDAMYWYRQDPGQGLRLIYYSQIVNDFQKGDIAEGYSVSREKKESFPLTVTSAQKNPTAFYLCASSALTGGAGTGELFFGEGSRLTVL.

Frequency places this clonotype as medium-sized. The V call is TRBV6-5, the J call TRBJ2-7; without DNA, the TCRdb call of TRBD1 cannot be checked. Germline CDR1 reads MNHEY; CDR2 reads SVGAGI. The CDR3 totals 14 residues. The CDR3 here is CASSVGTGPYEQYF.

The chain has TRBV14 and TRBJ2-5. The CDR3 runs to 15 residues. Germline V gene lookup returns CDR1 SGHDN and CDR2 FVKESK. CDR3 sequence reads: CASSQDLTEQETQYF.

This clonotype is medium-sized by frequency. The chain recombines TRBV19 with TRBJ2-2; TCRdb's D call, TRBD2, is unchecked because there is no DNA. In germline, CDR1 is LNHDA, CDR2 SQIVND (reference sequence). CDR3 length: 15 residues. The CDR3 reads CASSTGTLNTGELFF.